The source of this T cell receptor beta chain is a study of blood T cell repertoires in COVID-19. Assay: immunoSEQ multiplex PCR; the TCRdb copy retains only in-frame clones and omits some. This table holds hundreds of thousands of clones, 85% to 90% found once. Trimming cost V 5 bases and J 2 bases, with 12 bases left between them. The germline V gene encodes CDR1 SGHAT and CDR2 FQNNGV. The CDR3 is made up of 14 amino acids. The receptor was isolated from a woman between 50 and 59 years old in a cohort exposed to, infected with or recovered from COVID-19 (not recorded which). Sequencing was done on a sample of PBMCs or T cells enriched from blood (not recorded which). This chain connects TRBV11-2 to TRBJ1-1, with a weak D call TRBD1 (5 bases). As DNA, the CDR3 is TGTGCCAGCAGCCGGGGGGTTCACAACACTGAAGCTTTCTTT. It codes for CASSRGVHNTEAFF.